These 24 T cell receptor beta chains originate from one sample sequenced in a study of shared clonotypes between healthy human individuals. Assay used: immunoSEQ multiplex PCR; TCRdb lists only in-frame clones, some missing. The table includes millions of clones, 95% detected once. The sample was naive CD4+ T cells sorted from blood. Subset described: CD45RA+ positively selected. These receptors were obtained from a man younger than 35 in good health.

This chain links TRBV7-2 with TRBJ2-4; TRBD2 matches at 11 bases. With V trimmed by 1 base and J by 11 bases, 7 bases remained unmatched. Germline V gives CDR1 SGHTA, CDR2 FQGNSA. This CDR3 is built from 15 residues. CDR3 region: CASSLELAGEAVQYF. As DNA, the CDR3 is TGTGCCAGCAGCTTAGAACTAGCGGGAGAGGCGGTTCAGTACTTC.

A remark on this clone: In the same sample, other DNA sequences code for this CDR3. The chain recombines TRBV2 with TRBJ2-1; TRBD2 aligns across 8 bases. J lost 1 base, V lost 5 bases, and 1 base had no gene match. Germline V gene sequence: CDR1 SNHLY, CDR2 FYNNEI. CDR3 size: 14 residues. The CDR3 is CASSSGSSYNEQFF. The CDR3 DNA sequence: TGTGCCAGCAGTAGCGGGAGTTCCTACAATGAGCAGTTCTTC.

The V call is TRBV4-1, the J call TRBJ1-5, with 7 nucleotides matching TRBD1. The CDR3 covers 17 residues. V was clipped by 1 base and J by 5 bases; unmatched bases: 11. Germline values: CDR1 MGHRA, CDR2 YSYEKL. The CDR3 coding sequence is TGCGCCAGCAGCCAAGTTGTTAAAGGGGGCATATATCAGCCCCAGCATTTT. Its translation is CASSQVVKGGIYQPQHF.

The chain links TRBV4-1 to TRBJ2-3, with no clear D. The CDR3 extends over 13 amino acids. The V and J ends lost 4 bases and 3 bases respectively, with 8 bases between them. In germline, CDR1 is MGHRA, CDR2 YSYEKL. CDR3 in amino acids: CASSLGETDTQYF. In DNA, the CDR3 is TGCGCCAGCAGCCTCGGCGAGACAGATACGCAGTATTTT.

V is TRBV9 and J is TRBJ2-2, with 9 bases that match TRBD2. CDR1 and CDR2 from the germline V gene are SGDLS and YYNGEE. The CDR3 is made up of 14 amino acids. The trim removed 7 bases at V and 5 bases at J, leaving 6 bases unmatched. The CDR3 DNA is TGTGCCAGCCGGTCTAGCGGGAATACCGGGGAGCTGTTTTTT. It specifies CASRSSGNTGELFF.

The J gene is TRBJ1-2, the V gene TRBV6-5; weak D call: TRBD1 (5 bases). The CDR3 covers 15 residues. Trimming stripped 5 bases from V and 8 bases from J, with 21 bases between. The germline V gene has CDR1 MNHEY and CDR2 SVGAGI. The CDR3 loop reads CASSTRGGTLGGYTF. CDR3 DNA sequence: TGTGCCAGCAGTACGAGGGGAGGTACTCTGGGAGGCTACACCTTC.

Remarks on this clone: Being one base from a much bigger clone, this may be a read error. The CDR3 nucleotides read TGTGCCAGCAGCTTAGATCAGTTGAACACTGAAGCTTTCTTT. Its translation is CASSLDQLNTEAFF. The chain links TRBV11-3 to TRBJ1-1; D is ambiguous. From germline, CDR1 is SGHNT and CDR2 YENEEA. The V end was cut by 0 bases, the J end by 0 bases, with 5 bases between. This CDR3 is built from 14 residues.

The V call is TRBV10-3, the J call TRBJ2-3; TRBD1 agrees at 9 bases. From germline, CDR1 is ENHRY and CDR2 SYGVKD. This CDR3 is 19 amino acids long. V dropped 4 bases and J dropped 4; count of bases not matched to a gene: 18. CDR3 amino acids: CAISGPPGQGSSGPDTQYF. The CDR3, as DNA: TGTGCCATCAGTGGGCCGCCGGGACAGGGTTCAAGCGGACCAGATACGCAGTATTTT.

The J gene is TRBJ1-3, the V gene TRBV9; tentatively, D is TRBD1 (5 bases). CDR3 size: 15 residues. The V gene's germline CDR1 is SGDLS and CDR2 YYNGEE. Trimming removed 1 base from V and 0 bases from J, with 8 bases in between. The CDR3 loop is CASSVSGGSGNTIYF. Written as DNA, the CDR3 is TGTGCCAGCAGCGTATCCGGGGGCTCTGGAAACACCATATATTTT.

CDR3 DNA: TGTGCCAGCAGTCAGTGGCAAACCACAGATACGCAGTATTTT. This translates into CASSQWQTTDTQYF. The rearrangement joins TRBV27 to TRBJ2-3; D ambiguous. The V gene's germline CDR1 is MNHEY and CDR2 SMNVEV (reference sequence). The V end was cut by 5 bases, the J end by 2 bases, with 11 bases between. The CDR3 loop spans 14 amino acids.

J is TRBJ2-5 and V is TRBV5-5; D uncertain. V lost 1 base and J 0 bases, leaving 4 bases between the germline ends. In germline, CDR1 is SGHKS, CDR2 YYEKEE (reference sequence). The CDR3 covers 13 residues. CDR3 residues: CASSLLDQETQYF. The CDR3 bases are TGTGCCAGCAGCTTGTTAGACCAAGAGACCCAGTACTTC.

The genes are TRBV7-2 and TRBJ1-2; the D is unclear. CDR1 is SGHTA, CDR2 FQGNSA, per germline. CDR3 length equals 16 residues. Trimming stripped 5 bases from V and 0 bases from J, with 16 bases between. CDR3 in amino acids: CASSPQVGITNYGYTF. CDR3 nucleotides: TGTGCCAGCAGCCCCCAAGTAGGGATAACTAACTATGGCTACACCTTC.

This chain links TRBV11-2 with TRBJ2-7; D is undetermined. From germline, CDR1 is SGHAT and CDR2 FQNNGV. V was clipped by 2 bases and J by 7 bases, with 6 bases between them. This CDR3 spans 11 amino acids. The CDR3 DNA sequence: TGTGCCAGCAGCTTAAAACGGGAGCAGTACTTC. Translated, it gives CASSLKREQYF.

The rearrangement joins TRBV10-1 to TRBJ2-2, with 10 bases lining up with TRBD2. V dropped 8 bases and J dropped 4; count of bases not matched to a gene: 4. In germline, CDR1 is WNHNN, CDR2 SYGVQD (reference sequence). The CDR3 runs to 14 residues. This CDR3 reads CASQAGGVTGELFF. The CDR3 DNA is TGCGCCAGCCAAGCGGGAGGGGTCACCGGGGAGCTGTTTTTT.

The J gene is TRBJ2-3, the V gene TRBV29-1; D call uncertain. The germline CDR1 and CDR2 sequences are SQVTM and ANQGSEA. Trimming removed 8 bases from V and 0 bases from J, with 9 bases in between. The CDR3 is 12 residues long. The CDR3 nucleotides read TGCAGCTTGTCCGGCAGCACAGATACGCAGTATTTT. It encodes CSLSGSTDTQYF.

The V call is TRBV9, the J call TRBJ1-6; no definite D call. Trimming took off 4 bases at V and 7 bases at J, with 18 bases between the two ends. The germline gives CDR1 SGDLS, CDR2 YYNGEE. The CDR3 consists of 16 residues. CDR3 DNA: TGTGCCAGCAGCCCTACTTTCGGGGTTGCCAATTCACCCCTCCACTTT. This translates into CASSPTFGVANSPLHF.

V and J are TRBV6-6 and TRBJ1-6; D gene ambiguous. Trimming stripped 7 bases from V and 9 bases from J, with 10 bases between. CDR3 length: 12 residues. CDR1 is MNHNY, CDR2 SVGAGI, per germline (reference sequence). The CDR3 sequence is CASKVLRSPLHF. DNA for the CDR3: TGTGCCAGCAAAGTCCTACGTTCACCCCTCCACTTT.

This chain joins TRBV18 and TRBJ2-7; D uncertain. CDR3 size: 15 residues. V dropped 3 bases and J dropped 3 bases, with 15 bases sitting between them. CDR1 is KGHSH and CDR2 is LQKENI in the germline V gene. The CDR3 coding sequence is TGTGCCAGCTCACCCACTACTCAGGTCAACTACGAGCAGTACTTC. Translated, it gives CASSPTTQVNYEQYF.

The chain joins TRBV7-6 to TRBJ2-7, with a weak D call TRBD2 (5 bases). The CDR3 runs to 16 residues. Germline CDR1 SGHVS, CDR2 FNYEAQ. Between the trimmed V and J ends, which lost 5 bases and 5 bases, there was a span of 22 bases. The CDR3 region is CASSLRYLGRVNEQYF. CDR3 DNA sequence: TGTGCCAGCAGCCTTAGGTACTTAGGGAGAGTTAACGAGCAGTACTTC.

In the case of this clone: The sample holds other DNA sequences that translate to the same CDR3. The gene calls are TRBV29-1 and TRBJ1-1; D is possibly TRBD1 (6 bases). V gave up 6 bases and J gave up 0 bases, with 11 bases separating them. The CDR3 runs 13 residues. CDR1 SQVTM and CDR2 ANQGSEA come from the germline V gene. The CDR3 region is CSVAGQLNTEAFF. CDR3 DNA: TGCAGCGTAGCAGGACAGTTGAACACTGAAGCTTTCTTT.

The V call is TRBV19, the J call TRBJ2-7, with D possibly matching TRBD2 (5 bases). V gave up 4 bases and J gave up 2 bases, with 15 bases separating them. The CDR3 is 15 residues long. The V gene's germline CDR1 is LNHDA and CDR2 SQIVND (reference sequence). This chain's CDR3 is CASSSPGKFPYEQYF. DNA for the CDR3: TGTGCCAGTAGTAGTCCGGGGAAGTTCCCCTACGAGCAGTACTTC.

The CDR3 DNA reads TGTGCCAGCAGTCCCCGGTTGACAGCTTATTCACCCCTCCACTTT. Its translation: CASSPRLTAYSPLHF. The chain uses TRBV6-5 and TRBJ1-6; tentative D call: TRBD1 (5 bases). V gave up 5 bases and J gave up 8 bases, with 16 bases separating them. The germline V gene has CDR1 MNHEY and CDR2 SVGAGI. The CDR3 is made up of 15 amino acids.

This chain connects TRBV19 to TRBJ1-4; tentative D call: TRBD1 (5 bases). V was pared by 7 bases and J by 8 bases, with 14 bases between. Germline CDR1 and CDR2: LNHDA and SQIVND (reference sequence). This CDR3 is 13 amino acids long. CDR3 region: CASTSGDWEKLFF. For the CDR3, the DNA is TGTGCCAGTACCTCGGGGGATTGGGAAAAACTGTTTTTT.

Only one count was recorded for this clone. The gene calls are TRBV9 and TRBJ1-2, with unresolved D. V lost 3 bases and J 7 bases, leaving 7 bases between the germline ends. The CDR3 totals 11 residues. CDR1 and CDR2 (germline): SGDLS, YYNGEE. CDR3 nucleotide sequence: TGTGCCAGCAGCGGCGGCAGTGGCTACACCTTC. Translated, it gives CASSGGSGYTF.